The sample holds many counts of the clone carrying this T cell receptor beta chain. Its antigen is not known. The sample's time point: newly diagnosed GD, antithyroid drugs for less than 3 months. PBMCs provided the RNA from which the TCR library was made. The data stem from a study of regulatory T cells in long-lasting Graves disease. The study, taken as a whole, reports: Favoring TRBV28, TRBJ1-2 and TRBJ2-5 was a feature seen in persistent disease. Among persistent patients, a larger number of public clonotypes were shared (about 3,000) than among newly diagnosed patients (about 970).

Germline CDR1 is SGHAT and CDR2 is FQDESV (reference sequence). V was pared by 5 bases and J by 4 bases, with 8 bases of the junction left unmatched. The CDR3 runs 15 residues. Construction of TCR beta libraries relied on iRepertoire HTBI primers and on Arm-PCR targeting CDR3 regions. TCRdb processed the multiplex PCR reads anew with MiXCR; each CDR3 protein has one entry. The profile covers about 210,000 distinct CDR3 sequences, with roughly 19% appearing a single time and 10% to 15% taken by the ten largest. These same data were also listed under a study on T cells in Graves' hyperthyroidism and ophthalmopathy. Per that paper: The TCR CDR3 was amplified in a first-round RT-PCR using the HTBI primer set.

The sequence was collected from a woman younger than 45 with Graves disease. This specimen consisted of peripheral blood mononuclear cells (PBMCs), obtained at new diagnosis, from a patient treated with antithyroid drugs. The chain is built from TRBV11-1 and TRBJ1-2; 9 nucleotides align to TRBD1. In DNA form, the CDR3 reads TGTGCCAGCAGCCGGGGACAGGGAGGAGGCTATGGCTACACCTTC. Encoded protein: CASSRGQGGGYGYTF.